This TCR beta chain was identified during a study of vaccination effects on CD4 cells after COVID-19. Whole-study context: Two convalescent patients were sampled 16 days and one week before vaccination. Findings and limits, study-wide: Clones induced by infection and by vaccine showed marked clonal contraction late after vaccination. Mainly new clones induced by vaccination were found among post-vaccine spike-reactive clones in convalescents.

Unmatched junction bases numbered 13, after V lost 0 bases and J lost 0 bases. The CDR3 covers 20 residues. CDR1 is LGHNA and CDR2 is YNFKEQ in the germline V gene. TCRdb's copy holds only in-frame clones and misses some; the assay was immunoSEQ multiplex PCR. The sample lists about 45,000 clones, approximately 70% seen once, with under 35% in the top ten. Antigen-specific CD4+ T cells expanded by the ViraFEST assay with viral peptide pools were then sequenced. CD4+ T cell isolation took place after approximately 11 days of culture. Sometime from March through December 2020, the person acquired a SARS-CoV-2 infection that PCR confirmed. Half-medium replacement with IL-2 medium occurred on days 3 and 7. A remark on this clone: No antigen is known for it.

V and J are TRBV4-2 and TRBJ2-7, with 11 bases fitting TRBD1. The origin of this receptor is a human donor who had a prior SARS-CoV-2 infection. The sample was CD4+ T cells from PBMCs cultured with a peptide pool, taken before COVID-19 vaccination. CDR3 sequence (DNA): TGTGCCAGCAGCCAAGATTTGGACACCGCCGGGACAGGGGGCTCCTACGAGCAGTACTTC. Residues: CASSQDLDTAGTGGSYEQYF.